These 6 T cell receptor beta chains were all obtained from the same sample, sequenced in a study of T cell responses to AZD1222 COVID-19 vaccine. Method: immunoSEQ multiplex PCR; TCRdb's copy keeps in-frame clones and lacks some. The sample has some 120,000 clones, around nine tenths seen once. The sample here was peripheral blood, taken on day 0 of AZD1222 vaccination. All receptors derive from an adult in good health.

The chain is built from TRBV7-8 and TRBJ2-2; the D is unclear. The CDR3 extends over 14 amino acids. Germline CDR1 is SGHVS and CDR2 is FQNEAQ. V was cut by 1 base and J by 2 bases, with 5 bases left in between. The CDR3 loop is CASSLVRNTGELFF. CDR3 sequence (DNA): TGTGCCAGCAGCTTAGTCCGAAACACCGGGGAGCTGTTTTTT.

The V and J genes are TRBV10-3 and TRBJ2-7; D is undetermined. CDR3 length: 15 residues. Trimming left V 0 bases short and J 4 bases short, with 13 bases between. CDR1 and CDR2 (germline): ENHRY, SYGVKD. The CDR3 DNA reads TGTGCCATCAGTGAGTCCGCCATACTTAAATACGAGCAGTACTTC. Translation: CAISESAILKYEQYF.

J is TRBJ2-1 and V is TRBV7-8; 8 bases fit TRBD2. The CDR3 has 16 amino acids. Germline values: CDR1 SGHVS, CDR2 FQNEAQ. The V and J ends lost 1 base and 3 bases, in that order; junction bases with no gene match: 5. The CDR3 bases are TGTGCCAGCAGCTTAGGGCCGGGACTAGTCTACAATGAGCAGTTCTTC. Protein sequence: CASSLGPGLVYNEQFF.

This clone was detected once. J is TRBJ1-3 and V is TRBV5-1; no definite D call. Looked up from germline, CDR1 is SGHRS and CDR2 is YFSETQ. The CDR3 is made up of 14 amino acids. Between the trimmed V and J ends, which lost 0 bases and 9 bases, there was a span of 13 bases. This chain's CDR3 is CASSLGGLESTIYF. Written as DNA, the CDR3 is TGCGCCAGCAGCTTGGGAGGTTTGGAGAGCACCATATATTTT. Using reference TRBV5-1 and TRBJ1-3 for the parts outside the CDR3, the full variable domain is KAGVTQTPRYLIKTRGQQVTLSCSPISGHRSVSWYQQTPGQGLQFLFEYFSETQRNKGNFPGRFSGRQFSNSRSEMNVSTLELGDSALYLCASSLGGLESTIYFGEGSWLTVV.

The CDR3 DNA reads as TGTGCCAGCAGTTTAGGACAGGGGGTATCGTACGAGCAGTACTTC. It translates to CASSLGQGVSYEQYF. This rearrangement joins TRBV28 to TRBJ2-7; the match to TRBD1 covers 10 bases. The germline V gene has CDR1 MDHEN and CDR2 SYDVKM. J gave up 4 bases and V 2 bases, and 5 bases lay outside the gene matches. This CDR3 is built from 15 residues.

As to this clone: The same CDR3 also results from other DNA sequences found in this sample. V gene TRBV28 combines with J gene TRBJ2-7, with D perhaps given as TRBD1 or TRBD2 (5 bases each). V was shortened by 3 bases and J by 1 base, with 7 bases between the two germline ends. This CDR3 is 13 amino acids long. Germline V gene lookup returns CDR1 MDHEN and CDR2 SYDVKM. The CDR3 nucleotides read TGTGCCAGCAGTTTCGGGGCTTCCTACGAGCAGTACTTC. Amino acid sequence: CASSFGASYEQYF. The whole variable domain, filled in from reference TRBV28 and TRBJ2-7, reads DVKVTQSSRYLVKRTGEKVFLECVQDMDHENMFWYRQDPGLGLRLIYFSYDVKMKEKGDIPEGYSVSREKKERFSLILESASTNQTSMYLCASSFGASYEQYFGPGTRLTVT.